The entry that follows covers one TCR beta chain sequence. As yet, its antigen is unknown. CDR1 and CDR2 (germline): ENHRY, SYGVKD. CDR3 length: 14 amino acids. J lost 5 bases, V lost 11 bases, and 14 bases had no gene match. This record belongs to a study of cytomegalovirus exposure and HLA in healthy donors. Study-wide results and limits: Rare sequences made up most TCRs, while some public TCRs were found in many donors. V- and J-gene trimming of TCR beta was linked (in a later analysis) to a missense DCLRE1C variant.

Primers for the PCR totalled 60 Vbeta and 13 Jbeta. Libraries were prepared by immunoSEQ multiplex PCR; TCRdb keeps only in-frame clonotypes and omits some of them. This sample has some 150,000 clones; 55% to 65% occur once, and the top ten carry around 2.9%. The material sequenced was PBMCs. The chain couples TRBV10-3 to TRBJ2-5, with TRBD1 matching over 7 bases. The receptor was derived from a man aged 35 to 55 in good health and CMV-seronegative. The CDR3 DNA follows: TGTGCCGCCAGCCCAGGACAGGCGTTCGAGACCCAGTACTTC. Translating it yields CAASPGQAFETQYF.